A selection of T cell receptor beta chains follows, all from one sample in a study of response to subunit inactivated influenza vaccine. TCRdb reprocessed the RT-PCR reads via MiXCR and lists one record per CDR3 protein. Among hundreds of thousands of distinct CDR3 sequences listed, approximately 9.9% were seen once. The specimen comprised PBMCs from blood, sampled about 40 days after vaccination. Receptor source: a man aged 50-59 years who received an inactivated influenza vaccine. The CDR3 runs from the conserved cysteine through the conserved F or W. Fields, in order: D gene, V gene, clone size, J gene, CDR3 protein, CDR3 DNA. D genes are given only for firm matches. Clone sizes are given selectively: once, few, many, or a class where the clone is expanded.

-	TRBV20-1	-	TRBJ2-7	CSAAEVGTVFDYEQYF	TGCAGTGCTGCAGAAGTCGGGACCGTGTTTGACTACGAGCAGTACTTC
-	TRBV7-9	-	TRBJ2-7	CASSQVNAREQYF	TGTGCCAGCAGCCAAGTTAATGCAAGGGAGCAGTACTTC
TRBD1	TRBV6-5	many	TRBJ1-2	CASSYSSGGLNGYTF	TGTGCCAGCAGTTACTCGTCAGGGGGCCTCAATGGCTACACCTTC
-	TRBV20-1	-	TRBJ2-7	CSARDLAGEYEQYF	TGCAGTGCTAGAGATTTGGCAGGGGAATACGAGCAGTACTTC
-	TRBV12-3/TRBV12-4	-	TRBJ2-5	CASSTGRGMPETQYF	TGTGCCAGCAGTACCGGACGGGGGATGCCAGAGACCCAGTACTTC
-	TRBV6-2/TRBV6-3	few	TRBJ2-1	CASSLESRTNEQFF	TGTGCCAGCAGCCTGGAATCCCGAACCAATGAGCAGTTCTTC
-	TRBV6-1	few	TRBJ1-5	CASSPGKGLLPQHF	TGTGCCAGCAGCCCGGGAAAAGGACTACTACCCCAGCATTTT
TRBD2	TRBV6-1	many	TRBJ2-5	CASRTLRAGAVGTQYF	TGTGCCAGCCGTACCCTGCGAGCGGGAGCAGTTGGGACCCAGTACTTC
-	TRBV7-2	-	TRBJ2-1	CASSLGTEYNEQFF	TGTGCCAGCAGCTTAGGAACGGAATACAATGAGCAGTTCTTC
TRBD1	TRBV6-1	few	TRBJ2-3	CASRTNRDRETSTDTQYF	TGTGCCAGCAGAACTAATCGGGACAGAGAGACTAGCACAGATACGCAGTATTTT
-	TRBV7-9	few	TRBJ2-1	CASSPMVPSTMGEQFF	TGTGCCAGCAGCCCGATGGTACCTTCAACGATGGGTGAGCAGTTCTTC
TRBD2	TRBV5-1	few	TRBJ2-3	CASSPGMRLREDSTDTQYF	TGCGCCAGCAGCCCGGGAATGAGGTTGCGGGAGGACTCCACAGATACGCAGTATTTT
TRBD1	TRBV5-1	few	TRBJ2-2	CASSPYSRQGVTGELFF	TGCGCCAGCAGCCCGTACTCGAGACAGGGGGTTACCGGGGAGCTGTTTTTT
TRBD2	TRBV7-2	few	TRBJ2-5	CASSLSSGSQETQYF	TGTGCCAGCAGCTTATCTAGCGGTTCCCAAGAGACCCAGTACTTC
TRBD1	TRBV28	-	TRBJ1-1	CASRMGQMNTEAFF	TGTGCCAGCAGAATGGGACAGATGAACACTGAAGCTTTCTTT
-	TRBV29-1	few	TRBJ2-7	CSVGLTSYEQYF	TGCAGCGTTGGTCTTACCTCCTACGAGCAGTACTTC
-	TRBV28	-	TRBJ2-1	CASSLVGGILLSSYNEQFF	TGTGCCAGCAGTTTAGTTGGGGGAATCTTGCTAAGCTCCTACAATGAGCAGTTCTTC
TRBD2	TRBV28	-	TRBJ2-1	CASSARLGTSGRYEQFF	TGTGCCAGCAGTGCCCGGCTGGGGACTAGCGGGAGATATGAGCAGTTCTTC
-	TRBV10-2	few	TRBJ2-1	CASSESDWGRHEQFF	TGCGCCAGCAGTGAGTCGGACTGGGGAAGGCATGAGCAGTTCTTC
-	TRBV27	many	TRBJ2-3	CASSLSAGLLDTQYF	TGTGCCAGCAGTTTATCTGCGGGACTTTTGGATACGCAGTATTTT
-	TRBV5-1	-	TRBJ2-1	CASSRTFLRGNYNEQFF	TGCGCCAGCAGCCGGACATTCCTTCGAGGGAACTACAATGAGCAGTTCTTC
-	TRBV29-1	many	TRBJ2-7	CSVVDSIYEQYF	TGCAGCGTTGTGGACAGCATCTACGAGCAGTACTTC
-	TRBV7-6	few	TRBJ1-1	CASSFLGPGDTEAFF	TGTGCCAGCAGCTTTCTCGGCCCGGGGGACACTGAAGCTTTCTTT
-	TRBV12-3/TRBV12-4	few	TRBJ1-2	CASSSMWGRTNYGYTF	TGTGCCAGCAGTTCGATGTGGGGACGGACTAACTATGGCTACACCTTC
-	TRBV7-8	few	TRBJ2-5	CASSLTRLETQYF	TGTGCCAGCAGCTTAACTAGGTTAGAGACCCAGTACTTC
-	TRBV15	-	TRBJ2-5	CATSRPLDGETQYF	TGTGCCACCAGCAGACCGCTCGACGGAGAGACCCAGTACTTC
-	TRBV6-1	few	TRBJ2-5	CASSPTGGRAQETQYF	TGTGCCAGCAGTCCGACCGGTGGTAGGGCACAAGAGACCCAGTACTTC
-	TRBV7-2	-	TRBJ2-7	CASSLREWTAYEQYF	TGTGCCAGCAGCTTAAGAGAGTGGACAGCCTACGAGCAGTACTTC
-	TRBV5-5	many	TRBJ1-5	CASSPIGGDSNQPQHF	TGTGCCAGCAGCCCCATAGGGGGGGATAGCAATCAGCCCCAGCATTTT
-	TRBV6-2/TRBV6-3	many	TRBJ2-7	CASSYSRLSGSYEQYF	TGTGCCAGCAGTTACTCGCGTTTGTCTGGGTCCTACGAGCAGTACTTC
-	TRBV20-1	-	TRBJ2-5	CSARGGQGRETQYF	TGCAGTGCTAGAGGCGGCCAGGGGAGAGAGACCCAGTACTTC
TRBD1	TRBV9	-	TRBJ2-7	CASSVGPGQGFEQYF	TGTGCCAGCAGCGTGGGGCCGGGACAGGGGTTCGAGCAGTACTTC
TRBD2	TRBV7-8	many	TRBJ2-7	CASSWVAGGGEQYF	TGTGCCAGCAGCTGGGTAGCGGGGGGGGGCGAGCAGTACTTC
-	TRBV12-3/TRBV12-4	few	TRBJ1-5	CASSRDRFDNQPQHF	TGTGCCAGCAGTCGAGACAGGTTCGACAATCAGCCCCAGCATTTT
TRBD2	TRBV20-1	-	TRBJ2-1	CSAPLLGRSYNEQFF	TGCAGTGCTCCCCTTCTCGGGAGGTCCTACAATGAGCAGTTCTTC
-	TRBV20-1	few	TRBJ2-6	CSAKPAGGYSGANVLTF	TGCAGTGCTAAACCAGCAGGGGGGTACTCTGGGGCCAACGTCCTGACTTTC
-	TRBV29-1	many	TRBJ1-2	CSVEARQYGYTF	TGCAGCGTTGAAGCCAGACAGTATGGCTACACCTTC
TRBD1	TRBV4-2	many	TRBJ1-6	CASSPSAQGAVSPLHF	TGTGCCAGCAGCCCAAGTGCACAGGGGGCAGTTTCACCCCTCCACTTT
-	TRBV3-1	many	TRBJ1-5	CASSQGDGPQHF	TGTGCCAGCAGCCAAGGGGACGGTCCCCAGCATTTT
-	TRBV2	few	TRBJ1-3	CASSEVETVNTIYF	TGTGCCAGCAGTGAAGTAGAGACCGTAAACACCATATATTTT